A selection of T cell receptor beta chains follows, all from one sample in a study of OX40 agonist ivuxolimab in advanced cancers. Sequencing used immunoSEQ multiplex PCR; TCRdb keeps in-frame clones, though not all of them. The sample shows some 80,000 clones, 65% to 90% of them seen only once. Sample: CD4+ or CD8+ T cells sorted from blood, taken in a trial of the OX40 agonist ivuxolimab. The receptors derive from an adult with an advanced solid tumor such as melanoma, head and neck, liver or kidney cancer. Both conserved end residues are part of each CDR3. Each record gives: V gene, D gene, clone size, J gene, CDR3 DNA, CDR3 protein. D genes are given only for firm matches. The size entry is marked missing in some rows and otherwise reads once, few, many or a size class.

>TRBV28|TRBD1|-|TRBJ1-2
TGTGCCAGCAGTTTAAGGTGGACAGGGGGTTTTAACTATGGCTACACCTTC
CASSLRWTGGFNYGYTF
>TRBV4-1|-|-|TRBJ1-5
TGCGCCAGCAGCGACTCAGGGAGCTATAGCAATCAGCCCCAGCATTTT
CASSDSGSYSNQPQHF
>TRBV11-2|-|-|TRBJ2-5
TGTGCCAGCAGCTCCCGACTGTCACCAGGGGAGACCCAGTACTTC
CASSSRLSPGETQYF
>TRBV28|TRBD1|-|TRBJ1-6
TGTGCCAGCAGTCAGTCAGGGGGACGGTGGGCCCTCCACTTT
CASSQSGGRWALHF
>TRBV9|-|few|TRBJ2-7
TGTGCCAGCAGCGGAGCCGGGACAACACCATACGAGCAGTACTTC
CASSGAGTTPYEQYF
>TRBV6-5|TRBD2|once|TRBJ2-7
TGTGCCAGCAGTCGGGGGGGACGTGGAGTTCGGGAGCAGTACTTC
CASSRGGRGVREQYF
>TRBV6-1|TRBD1|-|TRBJ2-5
TGTGCCAGCAGTGGGGAAGACAGGGGGCGAGAGACCCAGTACTTC
CASSGEDRGRETQYF
>TRBV19|-|-|TRBJ1-1
TGTGCCAGTAGTATATGGTCAACCCGAGGGCACACTGAAGCTTTCTTT
CASSIWSTRGHTEAFF
>TRBV18|-|-|TRBJ1-1
TGTGCCAGCTCATCCATCCCAGGGAGCAACACTGAAGCTTTCTTT
CASSSIPGSNTEAFF
>TRBV2|-|-|TRBJ2-3
TGTGCCAGCAGTGGTCTCAGCGTCGCAGATACGCAGTATTTT
CASSGLSVADTQYF
>TRBV27|TRBD1|once|TRBJ1-3
TGTGCCAGCAGTTTATCGACAGGGCCTGGAAACACCATATATTTT
CASSLSTGPGNTIYF
>TRBV27|TRBD1|-|TRBJ1-5
TGTGCCAGCAGACAGGGGGGTGGAGGGGCCCATCAGCCCCAGCATTTT
CASRQGGGGAHQPQHF
>TRBV9|-|few|TRBJ2-3
TGTGCCAGCAGCGTAGCTCACGGGGATACGCAGTATTTT
CASSVAHGDTQYF
>TRBV27|-|-|TRBJ2-5
TGTGCCAGCAGTGCCCGACTAGGTAAAGAGACCCAGTACTTC
CASSARLGKETQYF
>TRBV5-4|-|-|TRBJ2-7
TGTGCCAGCAGCGTCCCGCAGAGCTCCTACGAGCAGTACTTC
CASSVPQSSYEQYF
>TRBV9|-|-|TRBJ2-3
TGTGCCAGCAGCGTAGGAGAGGGTATAGGGGATACGCAGTATTTT
CASSVGEGIGDTQYF
>TRBV6-5|TRBD2|-|TRBJ2-1
TGTGCCAGCAGTAAGACTAGCGGGGGGGCCAATGAGCAGTTCTTC
CASSKTSGGANEQFF
>TRBV9|-|-|TRBJ2-7
TGTGCCAGCAGCGTAGACAGGTCGGGCAGGGATACGCAGTACTTC
CASSVDRSGRDTQYF
>TRBV5-1|-|-|TRBJ2-7
TGCGCCAGCAGGGGGGAGAACGAGCAGTACTTC
CASRGENEQYF
>TRBV7-9|-|-|TRBJ2-1
TGTGCCAGCAGCCCCCTAACCTACAATGAGCAGTTCTTC
CASSPLTYNEQFF
>TRBV19|TRBD1|-|TRBJ1-1
TGTGCCAGTAGTGCCCCCTCGGCGAGGGGGCGGGGGATGAACACTGAAGCTTTCTTT
CASSAPSARGRGMNTEAFF
>TRBV9|-|-|TRBJ1-3
TGTGCCAGCAGCCCTCAAAACTTGGGAAACACCATATATTTT
CASSPQNLGNTIYF
>TRBV25-1|-|-|TRBJ1-5
TGTGCCAGCAGTGAATATGGGAGTAGCAATCAGCCCCAGCATTTT
CASSEYGSSNQPQHF
>TRBV7-2|-|-|TRBJ2-7
TGTGCCAGCAGCTCGGACGGGGCAAACTACGAGCAGTACTTC
CASSSDGANYEQYF
>TRBV30|-|-|TRBJ2-3
TGTGCCTGGAGGCCAGGCGCTAGCACAGATACGCAGTATTTT
CAWRPGASTDTQYF
>TRBV2|-|-|TRBJ2-6
TGTGCCAGCAGTTCTAGCTGGGGTGCTGGGGCCAACGTCCTGACTTTC
CASSSSWGAGANVLTF
>TRBV19|-|-|TRBJ1-2
TGTGCCAGTAGTCAACCAGGGGCGAGGAGTGGCTACACCTTC
CASSQPGARSGYTF
>TRBV11-3|-|-|TRBJ1-1
TGTGCCAGCAGCATTCACAGGGAGACTGAAGCTTTCTTT
CASSIHRETEAFF
>TRBV6-5|-|-|TRBJ2-2
TGTGCCAGCAGACCCCGGTCTCATCCTCCGCTGTTTTTT
CASRPRSHPPLFF